These 10 T cell receptor beta chains were all obtained from the same sample, sequenced in a study of cytomegalovirus exposure and HLA in healthy donors (dated by TCRdb to between 2016 and 2019). The library was prepared using the immunoSEQ multiplex PCR assay. What TCRdb holds here is the immuneACCESS table cut down to in-frame rearrangements. Part of the clones is not present; checked against another copy, under half of the missing clones reflect an unresolved V gene, and the others are unexplained. The sample table shows some 170,000 clones, and roughly 95% are seen once. The ten largest clonotypes hold roughly 1% of the sample. The sample comprised PBMCs. These receptor sequences come from a woman younger than 30 in good health and CMV-seronegative.

The chain joins TRBV7-3 to TRBJ2-3; maybe TRBD2 (6 bases). The germline V gene encodes CDR1 SGHTA and CDR2 FQGTGA. The CDR3 consists of 16 residues. Trimming removed 5 bases from V and 0 bases from J, with 15 bases in between. The CDR3 here is CASSPGRAGSTDTQYF. Here the CDR3 DNA reads TGTGCCAGCAGCCCAGGACGCGCGGGGAGCACAGATACGCAGTATTTT. Using reference TRBV7-3 and TRBJ2-3 for the parts outside the CDR3, the full variable domain is GAGVSQTPSNKVTEKGKYVELRCDPISGHTALYWYRQSLGQGPEFLIYFQGTGAADDSGLPNDRFFAVRPEGSVSTLKIQRTERGDSAVYLCASSPGRAGSTDTQYFGPGTRLTVL.

The V and J genes are TRBV6-5 and TRBJ1-1, with 8 bases lining up with TRBD1. The length of the CDR3 is 15 residues. Trimming at V came to 5 bases and at J to 4 bases, leaving 9 bases not matched to a gene. Germline V gene sequence: CDR1 MNHEY, CDR2 SVGAGI. The CDR3 is CASSTKDRVGTEAFF. In DNA, the CDR3 is TGTGCCAGCAGTACGAAGGACAGGGTGGGCACTGAAGCTTTCTTT.

In this sample, this clone turned up once. The genes are TRBV18 and TRBJ2-5; 7 positions match TRBD1. CDR3 length: 14 residues. Germline loops: CDR1 KGHSH, CDR2 LQKENI. J lost 2 bases, V lost 3 bases, and 3 bases had no gene match. CDR3 region: CASSPRDRQETQYF. CDR3 sequence (DNA): TGTGCCAGCTCACCCCGGGACAGACAAGAGACCCAGTACTTC.

This chain's CDR3 is CASSFRVGPLHF. The CDR3 nucleotides are TGTGCCAGCAGCTTCAGGGTCGGACCCCTCCACTTT. The genes are TRBV7-9 and TRBJ1-6; tentatively, D is TRBD1 (5 bases). CDR1 and CDR2 from the germline V gene are SEHNR and FQNEAQ (reference sequence). This CDR3 region has 12 residues. The V and J ends lost 3 bases and 12 bases respectively, with 9 bases between them.

The chain employs TRBV29-1 and TRBJ1-1, with D unclear. Deletions cut 2 bases from V and 0 bases from J, with 10 bases between. This CDR3 is built from 14 residues. Germline V gene data show CDR1 as SQVTM and CDR2 as ANQGSEA. The CDR3 DNA reads TGCAGCGTTGAACTCGGGGAAATGAACACTGAAGCTTTCTTT. The encoded protein is CSVELGEMNTEAFF.

This sequence joins TRBV7-9 and TRBJ1-1, with D perhaps TRBD1 (5 bases). The CDR3 covers 14 residues. Per germline, CDR1 SEHNR and CDR2 FQNEAQ (reference sequence). V lost 5 bases, J lost 1 base, and 11 bases lay in between. CDR3 residues: CASSEGGQNTEAFF. The CDR3 coding sequence is TGTGCCAGCAGCGAAGGCGGACAGAACACTGAAGCTTTCTTT.

The chain uses TRBV7-9 and TRBJ1-4; 11 bases match TRBD1. Trimming took 1 base from V and 10 from J; bases not matched to a gene: 5. The germline gives CDR1 SEHNR, CDR2 FQNEAQ (reference sequence). The CDR3 loop spans 15 amino acids. In DNA form, the CDR3 reads TGTGCCAGCAGCTTAGGGACAGGGGGCACGGGAAAACTGTTTTTT. Translated, it gives CASSLGTGGTGKLFF.

The chain links TRBV6-6 to TRBJ1-1; D remains unclear. The CDR3 covers 10 residues. The ends were cut back, 8 bases at V and 7 bases at J, with 8 bases in the middle. The V gene's germline CDR1 is MNHNY and CDR2 SVGAGI (reference sequence). CDR3 in amino acids: CASRLGEAFF. As DNA, the CDR3 is TGTGCCAGCCGACTGGGTGAAGCTTTCTTT.

The chain recombines TRBV7-9 with TRBJ1-2; maybe TRBD1 (6 bases). This CDR3 contains 16 residues. From germline, CDR1 is SEHNR and CDR2 FQNEAQ (reference sequence). V was cut by 3 bases and J by 4 bases, with 18 bases left in between. The DNA of the CDR3 is TGTGCCAGCAGCTTTTTGCCAGGGGATGGAGGCTATGGCTACACCTTC. Its translation is CASSFLPGDGGYGYTF.

V usage is TRBV11-2 and J usage is TRBJ2-2; D may be TRBD2 (5 bases). The CDR3 has 16 residues. Trimming removed 5 bases from V and 1 base from J, with 14 bases in between. Germline CDR1 SGHAT, CDR2 FQNNGV. As DNA, the CDR3 is TGTGCCAGCAGCGCAGGAGGAGTAGGGAACACCGGGGAGCTGTTTTTT. This encodes CASSAGGVGNTGELFF.